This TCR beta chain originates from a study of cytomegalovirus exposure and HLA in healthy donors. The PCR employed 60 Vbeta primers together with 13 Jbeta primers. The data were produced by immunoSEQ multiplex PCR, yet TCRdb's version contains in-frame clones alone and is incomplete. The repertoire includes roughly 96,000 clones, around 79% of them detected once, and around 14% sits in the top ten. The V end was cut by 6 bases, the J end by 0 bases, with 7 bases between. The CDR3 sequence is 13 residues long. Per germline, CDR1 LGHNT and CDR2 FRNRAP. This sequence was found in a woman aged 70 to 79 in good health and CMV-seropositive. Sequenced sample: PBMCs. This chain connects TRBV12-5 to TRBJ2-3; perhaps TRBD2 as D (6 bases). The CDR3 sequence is CASGGLSTDTQYF. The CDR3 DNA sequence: TGTGCTAGTGGGGGACTGAGCACAGATACGCAGTATTTT. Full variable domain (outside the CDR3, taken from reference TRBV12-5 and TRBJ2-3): DARVTQTPRHKVTEMGQEVTMRCQPILGHNTVFWYRQTMMQGLELLAYFRNRAPLDDSGMPKDRFSAEMPDATLATLKIQPSEPRDSAVYFCASGGLSTDTQYFGPGTRLTVL.